This T cell receptor beta chain appears in the sequencing data of a study of cytomegalovirus exposure and HLA in healthy donors. Study outcomes and limitations: Indistinguishability led to the exclusion of some V segments, TRBV6-2 and TRBV6-3 included.

Trimming left V 4 bases short and J 1 base short, with 8 bases between. Germline CDR1 and CDR2: LNHNV and YYDKDF (reference sequence). The CDR3 totals 13 residues. PCR primers comprised 60 Vbeta and 13 Jbeta primers. The repertoire was sequenced with immunoSEQ multiplex PCR; TCRdb's copy has only in-frame clones and lacks some. The data hold approximately 100,000 clones, with around three quarters observed a single time. Worth noting for this clone: What it binds is not known.

Sequenced: PBMCs. This rearrangement joins TRBV15 to TRBJ2-7, with D maybe TRBD2 (6 bases). This sequence originates from a man aged 35 to 55 in good health and CMV-seronegative. CDR3 sequence: CATSTGGSYEQYF. The CDR3 DNA reads as TGTGCCACCAGCACTGGGGGGTCCTACGAGCAGTACTTC.